The entry below describes one T cell receptor (beta chain). This entry is derived from a study of cytomegalovirus exposure and HLA in healthy donors. PCR used 60 Vbeta primers and 13 Jbeta primers. Per the authors' pipeline: In a later analysis, the count reached some 75 million unique TCR beta chains, with approximately 10 million shared. Produced via immunoSEQ multiplex PCR; TCRdb's table is partial and in-frame only. Clone size and the V and J calls come from that table; the DNA yielded D and trimming. The sample has some 140,000 clones, roughly 80% seen once. This TCR was recovered from a man aged 25-45 years in good health and CMV-seronegative. The specimen sequenced was PBMCs.

The CDR3 DNA reads TGTGCCAGCTCCCCAAGGCGGGGGCTGAACATTCAGTACTTC. Translation: CASSPRRGLNIQYF. The rearrangement joins TRBV9 to TRBJ2-4, with D possibly TRBD2 on 7 matching bases. V was pared by 7 bases and J by 7 bases, with 18 bases between. Germline V CDR1 and CDR2: SGDLS, YYNGEE. The CDR3 loop spans 14 amino acids.